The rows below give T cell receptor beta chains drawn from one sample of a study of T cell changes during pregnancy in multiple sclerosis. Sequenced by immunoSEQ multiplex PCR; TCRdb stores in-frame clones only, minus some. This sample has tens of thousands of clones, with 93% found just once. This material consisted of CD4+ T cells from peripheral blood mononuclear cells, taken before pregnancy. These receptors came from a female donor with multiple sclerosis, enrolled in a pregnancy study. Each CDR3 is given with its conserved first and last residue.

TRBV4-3,CASSLTLLNEKLFF
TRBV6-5,CASSLGDRINEKLFF
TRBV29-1,CSVENREYGYTF
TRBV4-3,CASSQGGRDRNSPLHF
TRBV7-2,CAMGLLQETQYF
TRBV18,CASSHRETQPQHF
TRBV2,CASRQGARNTDTQYF
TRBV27,CASSFRGAYGYTF
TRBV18,CASSPQTASTDTQYF
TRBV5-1,CASSLAVGGGSPLHF
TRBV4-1,CASSQANPHRDSIYEQYF
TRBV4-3,CASSQDLSGGSPNF
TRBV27,CASSSPGLVKVLTF
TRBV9,CASSVTRGSEYGYTF
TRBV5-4,CASSLEAGNILEAFF
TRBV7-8,CASSLSGAYTEAFF
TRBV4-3,CASSQVGRNTEAFF
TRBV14,CASSQGGYSGRNEQFF
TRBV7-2,CASRPAGFGYEQYF
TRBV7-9,CASSPVEGGFVNEQFF
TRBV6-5,CASSNRQGRIAFF
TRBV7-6,CASSSQTSASEQYF
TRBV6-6,CASSYSGPSTDTQYF
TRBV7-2,CASSPGRREQFF
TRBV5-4,CASSLQGPTEAFF
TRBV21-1,CASSTGLAGGTYNEQFF
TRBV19,CASTASGAPYGYTF
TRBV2,CASGGYQETQYF
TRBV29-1,CSVSEGEKLFF
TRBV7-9,CASSPGEYQETQYF
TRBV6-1,CASSEAPLAGETGELFF
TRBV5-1,CASSLVAGFSDEQYF
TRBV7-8,CASSLSGSQPQHF
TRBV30,CAWRVAGVPYNEQFF
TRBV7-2,CASSRGLAAYNEQFF
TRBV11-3,CASSGLAGGYEQYF
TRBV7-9,CASSERDTEAFF
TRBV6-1,CASSEGAFADTQYF
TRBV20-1,CSARRNEQFF
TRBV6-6,CASSGLAGVSGELFF
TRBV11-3,CASSLPQGRCDYGYTF
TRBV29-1,CSVEKGNDEQFF
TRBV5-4,CASSFKTGKFLAKNIQYF
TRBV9,CASNPGQNYGYTF